A selection of T cell receptor beta chains follows, all from one sample in a study of blood T cell repertoires in COVID-19. Profiling relied on immunoSEQ multiplex PCR, and the TCRdb table lists in-frame clones only, not all of them. The table lists 150,000 to 200,000 clones, around nine tenths of them singletons. Sequencing was carried out using peripheral blood. Source of these receptors: a man aged 40-55 years with active or convalescent COVID-19. CDR3s include the opening cysteine and the closing phenylalanine or tryptophan. D genes are given only for firm matches. A clone size is listed for some rows: how often the clone was seen (once, few, many), or a class if it is expanded.

V	size	D	J	CDR3	DNA
TRBV10-1	-	-	TRBJ1-1	CASISQAGDEAFF	TGCGCCAGCATTTCCCAGGCAGGGGATGAAGCTTTCTTT
TRBV3-1/TRBV3-2	-	-	TRBJ2-5	CASSQISPQETQYF	TGTGCCAGCAGCCAAATTAGTCCTCAAGAGACCCAGTACTTC
TRBV5-4	-	TRBD1	TRBJ2-7	CASSLGPGQGGSEQYF	TGTGCCAGCAGCTTGGGTCCGGGACAGGGTGGATCCGAGCAGTACTTC
TRBV6-5	-	TRBD2	TRBJ2-1	CASSPGGGRRNEQFF	TGTGCCAGCAGCCCGGGCGGGGGGAGAAGGAATGAGCAGTTCTTC
TRBV7-2	-	-	TRBJ2-5	CASSLAFGAGQETQYF	TGTGCCAGCAGCTTAGCGTTTGGCGCAGGGCAAGAGACCCAGTACTTC
TRBV6-5	-	-	TRBJ1-1	CASRWQTEAFF	TGTGCCAGCAGATGGCAGACTGAAGCTTTCTTT
TRBV9	-	-	TRBJ2-3	CASSVVAETDTQYF	TGTGCCAGCAGCGTAGTTGCGGAAACAGATACGCAGTATTTT
TRBV18	-	TRBD2	TRBJ2-3	CASSPPGLEYTDTQYF	TGTGCCAGCTCACCACCGGGACTAGAATACACAGATACGCAGTATTTT
TRBV6-2/TRBV6-3	-	-	TRBJ1-2	CASSHDTGKWDYGYTF	TGTGCCAGCAGCCACGATACAGGGAAGTGGGACTATGGCTACACCTTC
TRBV28	once	TRBD2	TRBJ2-1	CASRLIGLAGNNEQFF	TGTGCCAGCAGACTTATCGGACTAGCGGGGAACAATGAGCAGTTCTTC
TRBV9	-	-	TRBJ1-2	CASSVEGGYGYTF	TGTGCCAGCAGCGTAGAAGGGGGCTATGGCTACACCTTC
TRBV4-2	-	TRBD2	TRBJ2-3	CASSPGTSGGLSDTQYF	TGTGCCAGCAGCCCCGGGACTAGCGGGGGGTTGTCAGATACGCAGTATTTT
TRBV5-4	-	-	TRBJ2-7	CASSPKGEGAYEQYF	TGTGCCAGCAGCCCGAAGGGGGAAGGGGCCTACGAGCAGTACTTC
TRBV6-6	-	TRBD1	TRBJ1-2	CASSIITGDGYTF	TGTGCCAGCAGTATTATCACAGGGGATGGCTACACCTTC
TRBV28	once	-	TRBJ1-3	CASSPGQLHTIYF	TGTGCCAGCAGCCCCGGACAGTTACACACCATATATTTT